This TCR beta chain was sequenced in a study of radiotherapy plus CTLA-4 blockade in lung cancer (dated by TCRdb to 2016 to 2019). About the study as a whole: Among enrolled patients, under 20% had an objective response and 30% to 40% reached disease control. General study outcomes and caveats: TCR clones derived from tumors expanded in peripheral blood after treatment with radiotherapy and ipilimumab. Early dynamic changes in blood T cell clones, together with increased serum interferon-beta after radiation, were reported as the strongest predictors of response.

Library preparation was by the immunoSEQ multiplex PCR assay. This immuneACCESS table, as held by TCRdb, lists in-frame sequences with V and J called but not all clones. Of the missing ones, under half trace to an unresolved V gene in checked studies; the others have no known cause. For this sample the table gives 60,000 to 85,000 clones, of which around nine tenths were detected only once. The top ten clonotypes cover less than 0.9% of the sample. Trimming costs V 3 bases and J 3 bases, and their ends lie 12 bases apart. From the cysteine up to the phenylalanine, the CDR3 has a length of 15 residues. Here the CDR3 DNA is all that survives: 45 bases in frame from base 1. The germline V gene sets CDR1 to SGHTA and CDR2 to FQGTGA. Concerning this clone itself: This receptor's antigen is unknown. Base qualities are not provided; no much larger clone lies one nucleotide away.

The study tested focal radiation therapy combined with CTLA-4 blockade (ipilimumab) in patients with chemo-refractory metastatic non-small-cell lung cancer. The starting material was peripheral blood, obtained from a patient treated with radiotherapy plus ipilimumab. The sequence is built from TRBV7-3 and TRBJ2-1; TRBD1 could be the D gene, as 6 bases match. This sequence was found in a human donor with non-small cell lung cancer who had stable disease on radiotherapy plus ipilimumab. The encoded CDR3 is CASSLDSFGYNEQFF. The DNA reads TGTGCCAGCAGCTTGGACAGTTTCGGCTACAATGAGCAGTTCTTC. Joined to the reference TRBV7-3 and TRBJ2-1 proteins, this CDR3 gives the full variable domain: GAGVSQTPSNKVTEKGKYVELRCDPISGHTALYWYRQSLGQGPEFLIYFQGTGAADDSGLPNDRFFAVRPEGSVSTLKIQRTERGDSAVYLCASSLDSFGYNEQFFGPGTRLTVL.